Listed below are T cell receptor beta chains from one sample, sequenced in a study of T cells in Graves' hyperthyroidism and ophthalmopathy. TCRdb fed the multiplex PCR reads into MiXCR, producing one record per CDR3 protein. The data hold hundreds of thousands of distinct CDR3 sequences, with over 40% observed a single time. The sequenced material came from peripheral blood or thyroid tissue (not recorded which). These receptor sequences come from an adult man with Graves' disease, either hyperthyroidism or ophthalmopathy (not recorded which). CDR3s leave out the opening cysteine and the closing phenylalanine or tryptophan. Some rows mark clone size as missing; the rest say once, few, many or name a class of expanded clone.

clone_size j_call v_call cdr3_aa
NA TRBJ1-1 TRBV20-1 SARDQQSRTF
many TRBJ2-5 TRBV2 ASSRGEGETQY
NA TRBJ1-6 TRBV7-4 ASSSPGHNNSPLH
few TRBJ2-5 TRBV7-8 ASSLGAGGAGKETQY
few TRBJ2-5 TRBV9 ASSVAASGGQETQY
NA TRBJ1-2 TRBV24-1 AIGTGVDGYT
once TRBJ1-2 TRBV24-1 ATSDDPSRGYT
NA TRBJ1-1 TRBV6-1 ASSETANTEAF
NA TRBJ1-4 TRBV19 ASRTGRRNEKLF
NA TRBJ2-7 TRBV10-3 AIRSGTGIFYEQY
NA TRBJ1-1 TRBV5-1 ASSFFDRVAEAF
many TRBJ1-2 TRBV7-3 ASSLRGSGNYGYT
NA TRBJ1-1 TRBV4-1 ASSQDEGRNTEAF
few TRBJ2-7 TRBV20-1 SAVEGTSGSYEQY
many TRBJ1-1 TRBV10-3 ATRRDRENTEAF
NA TRBJ2-5 TRBV12-3/TRBV12-4 ASPLRGYEETQY
NA TRBJ2-5 TRBV7-2 ASSGTRLETQY
many TRBJ1-1 TRBV5-1 ASSLDWGTEAF
NA TRBJ1-5 TRBV20-1 SARDVDRDNQPQH
NA TRBJ1-2 TRBV20-1 SARKVGGRRGYT
NA TRBJ1-2 TRBV2 ASKTGGDRGYT
NA TRBJ1-2 TRBV19 ARSWTETNYGYT
few TRBJ1-5 TRBV6-1 ASSATGGVRNQPQH
NA TRBJ1-5 TRBV10-3 AIRDGDRGRANQPQH
many TRBJ1-2 TRBV24-1 ATSDPVIGYT
NA TRBJ2-5 TRBV5-4 ASSTSGQFKETQY
NA TRBJ2-7 TRBV29-1 SPGPTYEQY
NA TRBJ1-2 TRBV2 ASLEDWGNGYT
few TRBJ2-5 TRBV20-1 SASTRGIRRETQY
many TRBJ1-3 TRBV7-2 ASSDGKAGNTIY
NA TRBJ1-1 TRBV7-9 ASSERTGTEAF
many TRBJ1-4 TRBV24-1 ATSDSQGAREKLF
NA TRBJ2-7 TRBV7-6 ASSLRDRGPDEQY
NA TRBJ2-5 TRBV12-5 ASGRGAGVREAQY
NA TRBJ2-7 TRBV6-6 ASSQGREVEQY
few TRBJ1-5 TRBV7-8 ASGANQPQH
few TRBJ1-2 TRBV6-1 ASSEIGNYGYT
NA TRBJ1-2 TRBV9 ASSVTGVGGYT
NA TRBJ1-5 TRBV6-2/TRBV6-3 ASSYRPTGTINQPQH
NA TRBJ1-2 TRBV9 ASSVDQTSSGYT
NA TRBJ2-7 TRBV10-2 ASRRDRVGYEQY
NA TRBJ2-6 TRBV10-3 ASSQNRLASGANVLT
few TRBJ1-1 TRBV5-1 ASSLVPGASAF
few TRBJ2-7 TRBV7-8 ASSQAFRTKVYEQY
few TRBJ1-2 TRBV24-1 ASSRTGTGYGYT
many TRBJ1-4 TRBV7-9 AAEGREKLF
many TRBJ2-2 TRBV29-1 SVGTPNTGELF
few TRBJ1-6 TRBV7-8 ASSLNYNSPLH